Below, one TCR beta chain is given with its context. Its antigen remains undetermined. Relative to the germline gene, one junction end is altered; a read error may explain this. These data belong to a study of blood T cells in healthy people across ages (dated by TCRdb to the mid-2010s). Background for the entire study: Template switching captured roughly one uniquely barcoded TCR beta cDNA molecule per two T cells in model experiments. Age-related changes in TCR beta repertoire diversity were measured in the study by deep sequencing normalized with unique cDNA molecular identifiers. Four age groups were formed from the donors: young (average approximately 15 years), middle-aged (approximately 40), aged (about 68) and long-lived (more than 75). The study analyzed two additional independent replicas of 1 million unique cDNA reads from the same blood draw for two donors, one aged 18 to 30 and one aged 80 or older. Overall study outcomes, separate from this receptor: As age increased, observed TCR beta diversity per million T cells dropped in a roughly linear way, and a significant reduction was already evident by age 40. Estimates of total diversity based on one million sequenced T cells were considered lower bounds and underestimates. The long-lived group showed more naive CD4+ T cells, fewer expanded clones and increased TCR diversity than the aged group, suggesting age selection. A strong correlation was found between observed TCR beta diversity and the percentage of naive T cells measured by flow cytometry. Because profiling used bulk unsorted PBMCs, naive and antigen-experienced compartments could not be compared conclusively. Because the CMV infection status of the donors was unknown, age-related changes in expanded clonotypes may potentially have been confounded.

Reading the germline V gene gives CDR1 MNHEY and CDR2 SVGEGT. The CDR3, cysteine through phenylalanine, is 13 amino acids long. Of the read, only the CDR3 DNA is kept; its 39 bases are in frame from base 1. Preparation of the library involved 5' RACE. The instrument given in TCRdb is Illumina HiSeq 2500. A second PCR of about 6 to 11 cycles was performed with a sample-barcoded 5' primer and a J-beta primer mix. A unique molecular identifier was introduced onto each TCR beta cDNA molecule by a template-switch 5' adaptor carrying 12 random nucleotides. Each sample yielded at least 3 million CDR3-containing paired-end reads. First-strand cDNA synthesis was performed from all RNA using the Mint cDNA synthesis kit, with priming by a TRBC-specific oligonucleotide. Following uracil-DNA glycosylase treatment, a first 18-cycle PCR with universal primers M1SS and BC2_uni_R was performed on all cDNA. The source study handled its data this way. Each sample was normalized by randomly selecting 1 million high-quality reads, each carrying a distinct molecular identifier. Reads with shared molecular identifiers were discarded instead of being binned into consensus sequences. MiTCR, run with a Q25 quality threshold and the strictest error-elimination algorithm, handled CDR3 identification, clonotype clustering and error correction. Lower-bound total TCR beta diversity was estimated with a nonparametric unseen species model using Euler transformation. In TCRdb, the public reads were trimmed at Q25 with fastp and aligned with MiXCR, with productive beta chains retained. All rows with the same CDR3 protein become a single entry with the most common DNA and genes. TCRdb assigned the V and J calls; the authors' analysis was not used. The sample table contains under 1,100,000 distinct CDR3 sequences; only one count was recorded for about 23% of them. The ten top clones hold about 0.72% of the sample.

The donors were roughly 39 Caucasian individuals from Russia, aged roughly 6 to 95 years, who were systemically healthy. Each donor gave around 9.9 milliliters of peripheral blood, collected into EDTA-treated Vacutainer tubes. PBMCs were isolated by Ficoll-Paque density-gradient centrifugation, with at least 6 million obtained per sample. Trizol reagent was used to extract total RNA from PBMCs, with at least 6 micrograms per sample. For every donor, flow cytometry on a PBMC aliquot measured the percentage of naive CD45RAhigh/CD27high T cells. This same sample was also taken into another study, of T cells of mothers and their children. That second publication adds: Nine systemically healthy Caucasian individuals, comprising three mothers and their six children, were included as donors. cDNA synthesis consumed the entire amount of extracted RNA, loaded at around 1.5 ug RNA in each 15 ul reaction. In the second PCR, sample barcodes and 2-4 random nucleotides were introduced via the M1S primer. Each mother yielded over 9.5 million TCR beta CDR3 reads and each child roughly 3.1 million reads. Thymic selection similarly shapes TCR recombination output in related and unrelated pairs, with minor effect from inherited differences. Normalized repertoire overlap was always found to be slightly, but never significantly, higher in related mother-child pairs than in unrelated mother-child pairs. Persistent microchimeric T cell clones were not detected, at a sensitivity of about 99 clones per million clonotypes. To look for features that set related mother-child pairs apart from unrelated individuals, the researchers ran deep NGS to compare the TCR beta repertoires of mothers and children. On average, the children were approximately 11 +/- 4 years old, while the mothers were roughly 36 +/- 4 years old. Libraries were sequenced on Illumina HiSeq 2000 with 100+100 nt paired-end reads after adapter ligation with NEBNext reagents. To avoid cross-contamination, the mother libraries and the child libraries were prepared a month apart and sequenced in separate runs. For each donor, somewhere between roughly 450,000 and 2,100,000 distinct TCR beta clonotypes were identified. Naive TCR beta clonotypes were estimated from low-frequency clonotypes matched to each donor's FACS-determined naive share, without sorting.

Sample: blood. The receptor chain draws on TRBV6-2 or TRBV6-3 and TRBJ2-7; the D gene remains uncertain. This clonotype was obtained from a girl aged 2 to 10 in good health. The CDR3 region: CASSYGSYYEQYF. The nucleotides are TGCGCCAGCAGTTACGGCAGTTACTACGAGCAGTACTTC.